This T cell receptor beta chain is from a study of cytomegalovirus exposure and HLA in healthy donors. Study-level background: Across a few hundred genotyped donors, 81% landed in the Caucasian-associated ancestry cluster. Findings and limits, study-wide: The study labeled 180 or so TCR beta chains cytomegalovirus-associated. Later genetic work tied a missense DCLRE1C variant to beta-chain V and J trimming. In a later analysis, about 17,000 TCR beta sequences were associated with HLA alleles at 0.05 false discovery rate.

Vbeta (60) and Jbeta (13) primers were used in the PCR. Profiled with immunoSEQ multiplex PCR; TCRdb holds only in-frame clones, not every one. In the table there are 150,000 to 170,000 clones, roughly 80% of which are singletons. Turning to this clone: Its specificity is unknown.

V was clipped by 2 bases and J by 0 bases; unmatched bases: 15. Looked up from germline, CDR1 is GTSNPN and CDR2 is SVGIG (reference sequence). The CDR3 is 20 amino acids. Source material: PBMCs. This receptor was taken from a woman in her 40s in good health and CMV-seronegative. This sequence joins TRBV30 and TRBJ2-7; TRBD2 matches at 14 bases. DNA for the CDR3: TGTGCCTGGAGTTCACTGCGGACTAGCGGGAGGACCCTGAGCTCCTACGAGCAGTACTTC. The encoded protein is CAWSSLRTSGRTLSSYEQYF.